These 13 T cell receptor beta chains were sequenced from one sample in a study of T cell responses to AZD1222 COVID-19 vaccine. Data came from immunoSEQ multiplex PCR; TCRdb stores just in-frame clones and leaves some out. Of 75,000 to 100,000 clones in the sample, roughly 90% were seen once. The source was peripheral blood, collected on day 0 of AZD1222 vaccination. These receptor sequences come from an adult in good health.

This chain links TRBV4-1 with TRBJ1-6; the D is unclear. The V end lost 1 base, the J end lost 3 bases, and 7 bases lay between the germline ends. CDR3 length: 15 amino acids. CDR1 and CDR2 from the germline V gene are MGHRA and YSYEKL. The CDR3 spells CASSQVNSYNSPLHF. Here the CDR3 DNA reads TGCGCCAGCAGCCAAGTTAACAGCTATAATTCACCCCTCCACTTT.

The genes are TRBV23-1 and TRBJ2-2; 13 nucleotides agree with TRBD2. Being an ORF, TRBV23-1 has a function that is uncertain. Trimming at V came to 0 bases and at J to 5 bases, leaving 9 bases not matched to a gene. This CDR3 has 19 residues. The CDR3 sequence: CASSQSVGLAGVSTGELFF. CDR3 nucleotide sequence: TGCGCCAGCAGTCAATCAGTAGGACTAGCGGGAGTGAGTACCGGGGAGCTGTTTTTT.

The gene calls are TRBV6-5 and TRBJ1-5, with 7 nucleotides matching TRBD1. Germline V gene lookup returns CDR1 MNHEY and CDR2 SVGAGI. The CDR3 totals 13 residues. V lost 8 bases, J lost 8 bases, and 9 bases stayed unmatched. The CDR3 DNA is TGTGCCAGCGGAACAGGGGTGCGCAAGCCCCAGCATTTT. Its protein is CASGTGVRKPQHF.

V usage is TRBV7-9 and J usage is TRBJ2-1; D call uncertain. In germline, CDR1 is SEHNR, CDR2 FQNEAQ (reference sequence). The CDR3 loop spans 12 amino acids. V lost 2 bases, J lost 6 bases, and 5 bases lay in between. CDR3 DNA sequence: TGTGCCAGCAGCTTAAAACCCAATGAGCAGTTCTTC. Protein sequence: CASSLKPNEQFF.

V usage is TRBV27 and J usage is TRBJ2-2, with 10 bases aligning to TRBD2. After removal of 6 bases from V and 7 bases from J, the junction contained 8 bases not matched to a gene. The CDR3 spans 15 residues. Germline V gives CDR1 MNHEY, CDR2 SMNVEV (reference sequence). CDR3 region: CASSSSGSFIGELFF. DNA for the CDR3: TGTGCCAGCAGCTCTAGCGGGAGTTTCATCGGGGAGCTGTTTTTT.

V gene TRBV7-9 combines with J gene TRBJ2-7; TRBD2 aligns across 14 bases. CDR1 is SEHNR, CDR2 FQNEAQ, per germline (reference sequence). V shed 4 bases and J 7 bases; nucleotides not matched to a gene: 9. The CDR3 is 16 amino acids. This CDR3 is CASSYEPGLAGEEQYF. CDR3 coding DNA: TGTGCCAGCAGCTATGAGCCGGGACTAGCGGGAGAAGAGCAGTACTTC. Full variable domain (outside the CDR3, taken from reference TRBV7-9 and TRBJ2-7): DTGVSQNPRHKITKRGQNVTFRCDPISEHNRLYWYRQTLGQGPEFLTYFQNEAQLEKSRLLSDRFSAERPKGSFSTLEIQRTEQGDSAMYLCASSYEPGLAGEEQYFGPGTRLTVT.

The CDR3: CASSEGTSPNEQFF. DNA of the CDR3: TGTGCCAGCAGTGAAGGTACTAGCCCCAATGAGCAGTTCTTC. The rearrangement links TRBV6-4 to TRBJ2-1, with D perhaps TRBD2 (6 bases). The germline CDR1 and CDR2 sequences are MRHNA and SNTAGT. This CDR3 comprises 14 residues. The ends were cut back, 3 bases at V and 6 bases at J, with 12 bases in the middle.

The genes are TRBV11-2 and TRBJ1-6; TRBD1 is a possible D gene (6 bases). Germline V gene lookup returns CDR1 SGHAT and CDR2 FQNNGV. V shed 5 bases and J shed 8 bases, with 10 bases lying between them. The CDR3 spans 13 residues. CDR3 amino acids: CASSRDTDSPLHF. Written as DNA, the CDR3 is TGTGCCAGCAGCAGGGACACGGATTCACCCCTCCACTTT. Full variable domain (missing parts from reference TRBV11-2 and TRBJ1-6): EAGVAQSPRYKIIEKRQSVAFWCNPISGHATLYWYQQILGQGPKLLIQFQNNGVVDDSQLPKDRFSAERLKGVDSTLKIQPAKLEDSAVYLCASSRDTDSPLHFGNGTRLTVT.

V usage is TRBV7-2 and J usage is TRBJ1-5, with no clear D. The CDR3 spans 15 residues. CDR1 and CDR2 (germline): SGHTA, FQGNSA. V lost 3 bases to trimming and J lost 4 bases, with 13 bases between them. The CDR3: CASSFGGLGNQPQHF. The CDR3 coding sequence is TGTGCCAGCAGCTTCGGAGGGCTCGGAAATCAGCCCCAGCATTTT.

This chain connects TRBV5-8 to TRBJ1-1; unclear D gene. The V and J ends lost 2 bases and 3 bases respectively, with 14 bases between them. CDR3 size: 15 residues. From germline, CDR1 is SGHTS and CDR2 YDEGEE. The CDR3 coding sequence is TGTGCCAGCAGCTTCATTACAGACTTGGACACTGAAGCTTTCTTT. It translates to CASSFITDLDTEAFF.

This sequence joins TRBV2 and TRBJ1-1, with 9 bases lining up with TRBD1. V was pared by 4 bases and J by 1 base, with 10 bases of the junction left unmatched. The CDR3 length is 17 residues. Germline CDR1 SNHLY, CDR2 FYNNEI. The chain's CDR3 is CASSGRTGDWTNTEAFF. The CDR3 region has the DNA TGTGCCAGCAGTGGGAGGACAGGGGATTGGACGAACACTGAAGCTTTCTTT.

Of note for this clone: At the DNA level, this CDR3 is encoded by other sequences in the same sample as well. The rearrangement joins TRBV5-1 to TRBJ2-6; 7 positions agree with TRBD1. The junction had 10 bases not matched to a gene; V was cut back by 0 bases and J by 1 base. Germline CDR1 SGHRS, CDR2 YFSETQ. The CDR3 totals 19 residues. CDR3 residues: CASSLGLDRRPSGANVLTF. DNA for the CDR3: TGCGCCAGCAGCTTGGGGCTGGACAGGAGACCATCTGGGGCCAACGTCCTGACTTTC.

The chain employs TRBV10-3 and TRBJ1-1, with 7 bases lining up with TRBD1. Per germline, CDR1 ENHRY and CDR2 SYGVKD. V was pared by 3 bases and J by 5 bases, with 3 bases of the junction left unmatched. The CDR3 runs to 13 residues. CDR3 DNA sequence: TGTGCCATCAGTGAAGACAGGGCTACTGAAGCTTTCTTT. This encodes CAISEDRATEAFF.